This TCR beta chain is from a study of CD8+CD57+ T cells in acquired aplastic anemia (dated by TCRdb to the late 2010s). A note on the overall study: DNA extracted from sorted CD4+ and CD8+ cells had a mean of approximately 3.3 ug, with a range of about 0.2 to 30 ug. For healthy donor samples, the average read count was around 10 million for CD4+ cells and fewer than 14 million for CD8+ cells. The full study reports these points: CD8+ Simpson's diversity did not differ significantly between patients and healthy controls (P=0.060). Around 27 CD8+ CDR3 sequences were found in both patients and controls but appeared to be highly expressed in patients and within the immunodominant clones of the patients.

Trimming removed 0 bases from V and 8 bases from J, leaving 21 bases between the germline ends. From its cysteine to its phenylalanine, the CDR3 spans 17 amino acids. Only the CDR3 region is kept as DNA, spanning 51 bases read in frame from base 1. CDR1 and CDR2 (SGHNT, YYREEE) derive from the germline V gene (reference sequence). This clonotype turned up a few times. No antigen is known for it. This may arise from a read error, as a much more abundant clone is one base away. In the study, sorted CD4+ and CD8+ blood T cells from patients with severe aplastic anemia and from healthy subjects underwent deep sequencing of TCR repertoires. Ficoll-Paque density gradient centrifugation was used to isolate peripheral blood mononuclear cells. CD4+ and CD8+ T cells were sorted by FACS or magnetic beads before DNA extraction. Genomic DNA served as template for TCR beta VDJ combination and CDR3 sequence profiling. An Illumina HiSeq 2000 was the platform used for TCR repertoire sequencing. Under the source paper's analysis protocol: TRBV/TRBJ rearrangement plots, CDR3 size and DJ length profiles, and Simpson's diversity index were used to evaluate the repertoires. The most abundant DNA sequence in the deep sequencing data was defined as the immunodominant clone. CDR3 amino acid sequences were checked for sharing across subjects and were also compared against the VDJdb database and published repertoires. Using fastp at Q25 and MiXCR, TCRdb reprocessed the public reads and kept productive beta chains. When rows share a CDR3 protein, they turn into one entry using the most common DNA and genes. The V and J calls and clone size come from TCRdb's table, not from the authors' own analysis. The sample has hundreds of thousands of distinct CDR3 sequences on record, 60% to 80% of them singletons. The ten largest clonotypes hold more than 3.5% of the sample.

The sequence was obtained from a human donor in good health, serving as a control. The V and J genes are TRBV5-4 and TRBJ2-1; a weak D assignment points to TRBD2 (6 bases agree). The source material was sorted CD4+, CD8+, or CD8+CD57+ T cells (not recorded which) from PBMCs. This receptor carries the CDR3 CASSLGGAGRVHDEQFF. The bases read TGTGCCAGCAGCTTGGGCGGGGCAGGTCGGGTCCACGATGAGCAGTTCTTC.